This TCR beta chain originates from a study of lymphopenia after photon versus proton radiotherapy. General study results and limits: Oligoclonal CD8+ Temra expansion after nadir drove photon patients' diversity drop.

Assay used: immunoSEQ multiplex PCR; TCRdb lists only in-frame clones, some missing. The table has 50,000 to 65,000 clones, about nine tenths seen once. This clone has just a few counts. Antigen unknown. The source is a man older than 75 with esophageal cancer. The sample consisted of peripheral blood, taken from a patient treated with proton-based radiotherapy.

The CDR3 DNA sequence: TGCGCCAGCAGCTTGGCCGCCGGGGTAGATGAAGCTTTCTTT. It specifies CASSLAAGVDEAFF. The chain joins TRBV5-1 to TRBJ1-1; no reliable D call. CDR1 is SGHRS, CDR2 YFSETQ, per germline. The CDR3 length is 14 residues. Trimming left V 0 bases short and J 7 bases short, with 13 bases between.